A single sample is the source of the 8 T cell receptor beta chains below, sequenced in a study of T cells in localized non-small cell lung cancer. Data came from immunoSEQ multiplex PCR; TCRdb stores just in-frame clones and leaves some out. This table holds under 30,000 clones, about 86% found once. The sample in question was peripheral blood, obtained before any cancer treatment. These receptors all stem from a female donor of 60 years or more with stage I lung adenocarcinoma.

In its sample, this clone ranks as medium-sized (0.01 to 0.1%). This rearrangement joins TRBV29-1 to TRBJ1-1; possible D gene TRBD1, 6 bases. Germline V gene data show CDR1 as SQVTM and CDR2 as ANQGSEA. This CDR3 comprises 13 residues. V lost 6 bases and J lost 1, with 12 bases in between. The CDR3 region has the DNA TGCAGCGTCGCAGACAGGAAGAACACTGAAGCTTTCTTT. Residues: CSVADRKNTEAFF.

This chain connects TRBV7-9 to TRBJ1-1; D not resolved. The CDR3 is 15 amino acids. CDR1 and CDR2 (germline): SEHNR, FQNEAQ (reference sequence). The V gene lost 3 bases and the J gene lost 0 bases, with 11 bases spanning the gap. CDR3 bases: TGTGCCAGCAGCTTCTCGCAGAGGATGAACACTGAAGCTTTCTTT. This sequence encodes CASSFSQRMNTEAFF.

V gene TRBV30 combines with J gene TRBJ2-5; 9 positions agree with TRBD1. CDR1 and CDR2 (germline): GTSNPN, SVGIG (reference sequence). This CDR3 is built from 15 residues. The V and J ends lost 4 bases and 5 bases, in that order; junction bases with no gene match: 11. The DNA of the CDR3 is TGTGCCTGGAACCTACCCGGACAGGGGACGGAGACCCAGTACTTC. Residues: CAWNLPGQGTETQYF.

This chain links TRBV15 with TRBJ1-5, with TRBD1 as a possible D gene (5 bases). CDR1 and CDR2 from the germline V gene are LNHNV and YYDKDF (reference sequence). The CDR3 has 17 amino acids. Trimming shortened V by 8 bases and J by 0 bases, and 20 bases separated the two germline ends. CDR3 nucleotide sequence: TGTGCCACCCATCCCCACGGGGCTCCTCTTAGCAATCAGCCCCAGCATTTT. Translation gives CATHPHGAPLSNQPQHF.

V is TRBV6-1 and J is TRBJ2-3, with 9 bases fitting TRBD2. V was clipped by 5 bases and J by 3 bases; unmatched bases: 3. The CDR3 runs to 14 residues. CDR1 MNHNS and CDR2 SASEGT come from the germline V gene. The CDR3 here is CASSRLAVTDTQYF. DNA of the CDR3: TGTGCCAGCAGTCGACTAGCGGTGACAGATACGCAGTATTTT.

A word on this clone: The junction and the germline gene differ at one end; a read error may be behind it. The chain uses TRBV7-7 and TRBJ1-6; the match to TRBD1 covers 11 bases. The germline CDR1 and CDR2 sequences are SSHAT and FNYEAQ (reference sequence). This CDR3 region has 15 residues. The CDR3 DNA is TGTGCTAGCAGCCCAGGACAGGGGGCGGGTTCACCCCTCCACTTT. Translating it yields CASSPGQGAGSPLHF. The entire variable domain, with the rest obtained from reference TRBV7-7 and TRBJ1-6, is as follows: GAGVSQSPRYKVTKRGQDVTLRCDPISSHATLYWYQQALGQGPEFLTYFNYEAQPDKSGLPSDRFSAERPEGSISTLTIQRTEQRDSAMYRCASSPGQGAGSPLHFGNGTRLTVT.

V is TRBV27 and J is TRBJ2-3, with 8 bases fitting TRBD1. The CDR3 contains 14 residues. Germline V CDR1 and CDR2: MNHEY, SMNVEV (reference sequence). V was pared by 6 bases and J by 5 bases, with 7 bases of the junction left unmatched. The CDR3 here is CASSLTGAGDTQYF. The CDR3 DNA reads as TGTGCCAGCAGCCTGACAGGGGCCGGAGATACGCAGTATTTT.

J is TRBJ1-4 and V is TRBV19, with D maybe TRBD1 (5 bases). The ends were cut back, 4 bases at V and 8 bases at J, with 20 bases in the middle. Germline CDR1 and CDR2: LNHDA and SQIVND (reference sequence). The CDR3 contains 16 residues. CDR3: CASSTLTGQKREKLFF. The CDR3 region has the DNA TGTGCCAGTAGTACTTTGACGGGGCAGAAAAGAGAAAAACTGTTTTTT. The variable domain in full, with the rest retrieved from reference TRBV19 and TRBJ1-4, is DGGITQSPKYLFRKEGQNVTLSCEQNLNHDAMYWYRQDPGQGLRLIYYSQIVNDFQKGDIAEGYSVSREKKESFPLTVTSAQKNPTAFYLCASSTLTGQKREKLFFGSGTQLSVL.